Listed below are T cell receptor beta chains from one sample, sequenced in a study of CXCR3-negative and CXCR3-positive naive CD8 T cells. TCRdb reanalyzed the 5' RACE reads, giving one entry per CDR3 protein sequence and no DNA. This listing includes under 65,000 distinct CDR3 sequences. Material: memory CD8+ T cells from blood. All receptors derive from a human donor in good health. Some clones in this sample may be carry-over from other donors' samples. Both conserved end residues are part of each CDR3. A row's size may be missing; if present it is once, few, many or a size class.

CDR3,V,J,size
CASSGIPGTQLNEQFF,TRBV6-4,TRBJ2-1,-
CAGSMTGTSYEQYF,TRBV28,TRBJ2-7,-
CASRQGKDEQFF,TRBV25-1,TRBJ2-1,-
CASTGFLQGFADTQYF,TRBV4-1,TRBJ2-3,medium-sized
CASSLVGTGAMNTEAFF,TRBV7-9,TRBJ1-1,-
CASSPIAGNAEAFF,TRBV7-9,TRBJ1-1,-
CSARDRAYEQYF,TRBV20-1,TRBJ2-7,-
CASSQDMETGGYTF,TRBV4-1,TRBJ1-2,-
CATSRVPAGLDPSTDTQYF,TRBV15,TRBJ2-3,-
CSARDLEGAGEKLFF,TRBV20-1,TRBJ1-4,-
CSVGADTEAFF,TRBV29-1,TRBJ1-1,-